This TCR beta chain is from a study of blood T cell repertoires in COVID-19. Using immunoSEQ multiplex PCR, the repertoire was profiled, and TCRdb retains in-frame clones only, with some absent. The sample shows about 220,000 clones, 85% to 90% of them seen only once. The CDR3 is 13 residues long. The germline CDR1 and CDR2 sequences are SQVTM and ANQGSEA. Between the trimmed V and J ends, which lost 7 bases and 7 bases, there was a span of 14 bases. This chain uses TRBV29-1 with TRBJ1-6; tentative D call: TRBD1 (5 bases). The sequencing sample was made of peripheral blood. This clonotype originated in a woman between 50 and 59 years old with COVID-19, enrolled during active disease. CDR3 amino acids: CSAWDGGNSPLHF. CDR3 DNA sequence: TGCAGCGCCTGGGACGGGGGAAATTCACCCCTCCACTTT.